Listed below are T cell receptor beta chains from one sample, sequenced in a study of CD8+ T cells in alopecia areata. The protocol was immunoSEQ multiplex PCR, while the TCRdb copy is restricted to in-frame clones and leaves out a portion. The table includes around 190,000 clones, 64% detected once. The specimen was CD4+ T cells sorted from blood, collected at week 4, from a patient treated with tofacitinib. These receptors all stem from a human donor with alopecia areata. Each CDR3 is given with its conserved first and last residue. D genes are given only for firm matches. Some rows mark clone size as missing; the rest say once, few, many or name a class of expanded clone.

size: NA; D: NA; V: TRBV29-1; J: TRBJ2-5; DNA: TGCAGCGCCGGACGGGCGGGAGAGACCCAGTACTTC; CDR3: CSAGRAGETQYF
size: few; D: TRBD1; V: TRBV4-3; J: TRBJ2-6; DNA: TGCGCCAGCAGCCCGTCGACAGGGGGGGCTGGGGCCAACGTCCTGACTTTC; CDR3: CASSPSTGGAGANVLTF
size: NA; D: TRBD1; V: TRBV7-9; J: TRBJ1-1; DNA: TGTGCCAGCAGCTTAGGGGTCGACAGGGGGTTGTCTTTCTTT; CDR3: CASSLGVDRGLSFF
size: NA; D: NA; V: TRBV18; J: TRBJ2-1; DNA: TGTGCCAGCTCACCCGCGGTGGGCAGGCTAAGCATCAATGAGCAGTTCTTC; CDR3: CASSPAVGRLSINEQFF
size: NA; D: NA; V: TRBV2; J: TRBJ1-2; DNA: TGTGCCAGCAGTGAAATCGGCGTCAACTATGGCTACACCTTC; CDR3: CASSEIGVNYGYTF
size: NA; D: NA; V: TRBV5-1; J: TRBJ1-3; DNA: TGCGCCAGCAGCTTCGGTGACGGCTGGACCATATATTTT; CDR3: CASSFGDGWTIYF
size: NA; D: NA; V: TRBV5-1; J: TRBJ2-6; DNA: TGCGCCAGCAGTCGAAGGACTGGGGCCAACGTCCTGACTTTC; CDR3: CASSRRTGANVLTF
size: few; D: NA; V: TRBV13; J: TRBJ1-3; DNA: TGTGCCAGCAGCCGGGGACGGCCGGTAGGAAACACCATATATTTT; CDR3: CASSRGRPVGNTIYF
size: NA; D: NA; V: TRBV5-1; J: TRBJ2-6; DNA: TGCGCCAGCAGGGACAGCCTCTCTGGGGCCAACGTCCTGACTTTC; CDR3: CASRDSLSGANVLTF
size: few; D: NA; V: TRBV7-9; J: TRBJ2-6; DNA: TGTGCCAGCAGCTTAGAGCGTGTTGGTGCCCCTGGGGCCAACGTCCTGACTTTC; CDR3: CASSLERVGAPGANVLTF
size: NA; D: NA; V: TRBV5-6; J: TRBJ1-6; DNA: TGTGCCAGCAGCTTGGGACGGAACAATTCACCCCTCCACTTT; CDR3: CASSLGRNNSPLHF
size: NA; D: NA; V: TRBV4-3; J: TRBJ2-2; DNA: TGCGCCAGCAGCCAAGATCCAAAGGGGTGGGACACCGGGGAGCTGTTTTTT; CDR3: CASSQDPKGWDTGELFF
size: NA; D: NA; V: TRBV5-1; J: TRBJ2-1; DNA: TGCGCCAGCAGCTTGGGACAGGCATACAATGAGCAGTTCTTC; CDR3: CASSLGQAYNEQFF
size: once; D: TRBD2; V: TRBV4-3; J: TRBJ2-7; DNA: TGCGCCTTTCCTGGGACTAGCCGTCACTACGAGCAGTACTTC; CDR3: CAFPGTSRHYEQYF
size: NA; D: TRBD2; V: TRBV4-1; J: TRBJ2-1; DNA: TGCGCCAGCAGCCAAGTCCGGACTAGCGGGGTGGGGCTGTTCTTC; CDR3: CASSQVRTSGVGLFF
size: NA; D: NA; V: TRBV6-6; J: TRBJ2-3; DNA: TGTGCCAGCAGTTACTCGATGGATACGCAGTATTTT; CDR3: CASSYSMDTQYF
size: NA; D: TRBD1; V: TRBV7-8; J: TRBJ1-1; DNA: TGTGCCAGCAGCCCGGACAGGGAGGGGACACCTTTCTTT; CDR3: CASSPDREGTPFF
size: NA; D: NA; V: TRBV7-2; J: TRBJ2-6; DNA: TGTGCCAGCAGCTCCTTGACTAGCTCTGGGGCCAACGTCCTGACTTTC; CDR3: CASSSLTSSGANVLTF
size: NA; D: NA; V: TRBV6-4; J: TRBJ1-5; DNA: TGTGCCAGCAGTGCGGACAGTTTTGGGAATCAGCCCCAGCATTTT; CDR3: CASSADSFGNQPQHF
size: NA; D: TRBD1; V: TRBV27; J: TRBJ1-2; DNA: TGTGCCAGCAGAGGACAGGGGGCGCCTGGCTATGGCTACACCTTC; CDR3: CASRGQGAPGYGYTF
size: NA; D: NA; V: TRBV10-3; J: TRBJ1-2; DNA: TGTGCCATCAGGACAGCCGAGGGCTATGGCTACACCTTC; CDR3: CAIRTAEGYGYTF
size: NA; D: TRBD1; V: TRBV30; J: TRBJ2-7; DNA: TGTGCCGCCTCCGGGACAGTGGGTGGCGAGCAGTACTTC; CDR3: CAASGTVGGEQYF
size: few; D: TRBD1; V: TRBV11-2; J: TRBJ1-3; DNA: TGTGCCAGCAGCTTACTACTCGGGACAGCGAGGGGATACACCATATATTTT; CDR3: CASSLLLGTARGYTIYF
size: NA; D: NA; V: TRBV5-1; J: TRBJ2-1; DNA: TGCGCCAGCAGCTTGGGGCAGTACAATGAGCAGTTCTTC; CDR3: CASSLGQYNEQFF
size: NA; D: NA; V: TRBV4-2; J: TRBJ2-7; DNA: TGTGCCAGCAGCCAAGAGTTCCAAAGCTCCTACGAGCAGTACTTC; CDR3: CASSQEFQSSYEQYF
size: NA; D: NA; V: TRBV7-9; J: TRBJ1-2; DNA: TGTGCCAGCAGCTTAGACTATGGCTACACCTTC; CDR3: CASSLDYGYTF
size: NA; D: NA; V: TRBV29-1; J: TRBJ1-1; DNA: TGCAGCGTCAAGGGCAGCAGAAACACTGAAGCTTTCTTT; CDR3: CSVKGSRNTEAFF
size: NA; D: TRBD1; V: TRBV6-5; J: TRBJ1-6; DNA: TGTGCCAGCCGCCAAACAGGGGTCTGGTCACCCCTCCACTTT; CDR3: CASRQTGVWSPLHF
size: NA; D: TRBD1; V: TRBV19; J: TRBJ2-6; DNA: TGTGCCAGTAGTATAGCCGCCGGGACAGGGTCCCTTGGGGCCAACGTCCTGACTTTC; CDR3: CASSIAAGTGSLGANVLTF
size: NA; D: NA; V: TRBV5-1; J: TRBJ1-2; DNA: TGCGCCAGCAGCTACCCGGATTCGTACGGCTACACCTTC; CDR3: CASSYPDSYGYTF
size: NA; D: NA; V: TRBV5-6; J: TRBJ2-1; DNA: TGTGCCAGCAGCAATGATGGGGGGAGCTCCTACAATGAGCAGTTCTTC; CDR3: CASSNDGGSSYNEQFF